This T cell receptor beta chain was retrieved from a study of cytomegalovirus exposure and HLA in healthy donors. On this clone: Antigen unknown.

Study-wide findings and caveats: Later analysis showed TCR association rates varying by HLA locus, highest for DRB1 and lowest for HLA-C.

The V end lost 0 bases, the J end lost 3 bases, and 9 bases lay between the germline ends. The CDR3 is made up of 15 amino acids. Germline CDR1 reads MNHNS; CDR2 reads SASEGT. PCR involved 60 Vbeta and 13 Jbeta primers. Using immunoSEQ multiplex PCR, the repertoire was profiled, and TCRdb retains in-frame clones only, with some absent. This sample carries about 240,000 clones, about 85% of them seen once, and the ten largest clones take about 0.25%. Input material: PBMCs. This chain uses TRBV6-1 with TRBJ1-3; D not certain. This receptor was obtained from a girl between 2 and 10 years old in good health and CMV-seronegative. The CDR3 region has the DNA TGTGCCAGCAGTGAAGCGATGGTCGGTGGAAACACCATATATTTT. As protein: CASSEAMVGGNTIYF.